This T cell receptor (beta chain) was retrieved from a study of T cells after somatic rescue of genetic block. The protocol was immunoSEQ multiplex PCR, while the TCRdb copy is restricted to in-frame clones and leaves out a portion. Counted here are more than 9,500 clones, less than 80% occurring once; the ten biggest clones make up around 12%. This clone was observed a few times. There are 15 residues in the CDR3. Germline assignment: CDR1 KGHSH and CDR2 LQKENI. The V end was cut by 2 bases, the J end by 4 bases, with 12 bases between. This chain joins TRBV18 and TRBJ1-5, with a weak D call TRBD1 (6 bases). The source is a boy between 5 and 17 years old. Sample: peripheral blood mononuclear cells (PBMCs). The DNA of the CDR3 is TGTGCCAGCTCACCAGGTGACAGGTTTAATCAGCCCCAGCATTTT. Its protein is CASSPGDRFNQPQHF.